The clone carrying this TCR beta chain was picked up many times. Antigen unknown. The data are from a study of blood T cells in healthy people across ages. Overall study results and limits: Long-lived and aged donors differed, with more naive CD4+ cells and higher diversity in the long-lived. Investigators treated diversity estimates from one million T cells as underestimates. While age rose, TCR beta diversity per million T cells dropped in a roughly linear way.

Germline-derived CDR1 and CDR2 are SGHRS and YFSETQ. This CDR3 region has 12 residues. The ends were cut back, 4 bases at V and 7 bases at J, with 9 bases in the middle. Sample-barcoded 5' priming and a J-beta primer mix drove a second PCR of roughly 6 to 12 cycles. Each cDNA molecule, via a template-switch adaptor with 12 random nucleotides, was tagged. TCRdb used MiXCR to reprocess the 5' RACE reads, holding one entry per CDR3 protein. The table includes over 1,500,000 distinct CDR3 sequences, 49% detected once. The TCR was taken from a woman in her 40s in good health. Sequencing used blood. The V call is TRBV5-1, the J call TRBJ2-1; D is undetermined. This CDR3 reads CASSLLVNEQFF. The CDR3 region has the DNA TGCGCCAGCAGCCTCCTAGTTAATGAGCAGTTCTTC.